This T cell receptor (beta chain) appears in the sequencing data of a study of shared clonotypes between healthy human individuals. Using immunoSEQ multiplex PCR, the repertoire was profiled, and TCRdb retains in-frame clones only, with some absent. The repertoire holds over a million clones, with about 96% as singletons. A note on this clone: As yet, its antigen is unknown.

Study-level results: Deeper or shallower sequencing was expected to change how clonotypes are shared among donors. Generation probabilities were higher for clonotypes shared across all four sorted-subset donors than for unshared ones.

Germline V gene lookup returns CDR1 MNHNS and CDR2 SASEGT. V gave up 8 bases and J gave up 8 bases, with 24 bases separating them. The CDR3 extends over 15 amino acids. This TCR derives from a man aged 25 to 40 in good health. The chain couples TRBV6-1 to TRBJ1-2; possibly TRBD1 for D (6 bases). The specimen was naive CD4+ T cells sorted from blood. Subset: CD45RA+ positively selected. The CDR3 DNA sequence: TGTGCCAGCCGCTCCGGAGGGGGACCCACAGGAGGCTACACCTTC. As protein: CASRSGGGPTGGYTF.